This T cell receptor (beta chain) was obtained from a study of T cell changes during pregnancy in multiple sclerosis. Method: immunoSEQ multiplex PCR; TCRdb's copy keeps in-frame clones and lacks some. This table holds about 53,000 clones, around nine tenths found once. The table lists this clone with a count of one. The CDR3 length is 14 residues. Per germline, CDR1 SGHTA and CDR2 FQGNSA. Trimming took 5 bases from V and 8 from J, leaving 16 bases between them. The gene calls are TRBV7-2 and TRBJ1-5, with a possible D match to TRBD1 (5 bases). This TCR was sampled from a female donor with multiple sclerosis, enrolled in a pregnancy study. This sample comprised CD4+ T cells from peripheral blood mononuclear cells, obtained in the third trimester of pregnancy. CDR3 bases: TGTGCCAGCAGCAGTGGGCAGGGAAGCGAGCCCCAGCATTTT. Translation gives CASSSGQGSEPQHF.